This T cell receptor (beta chain) is drawn from a study of long-term antiretroviral therapy in people with HIV. Germline assignment: CDR1 PRHDT and CDR2 FYEKMQ (reference sequence). The CDR3 runs 17 residues. V dropped 2 bases and J dropped 0 bases, with 14 bases sitting between them. The assay, immunoSEQ v3.0, was run at survey level. Profiling relied on immunoSEQ multiplex PCR, and the TCRdb table lists in-frame clones only, not all of them. The sample shows 20,000 to 25,000 clones, approximately 90% of them seen only once. The sequence was obtained from a man aged 55-75 years with HIV. The genes are TRBV13 and TRBJ2-1, with D unresolved. This sample comprised unsorted PBMCs, obtained 0.6 years after starting antiretroviral therapy. The CDR3, as DNA: TGTGCCAGCAGCTTAAACTCTGGTCTGAGCTCCTACAATGAGCAGTTCTTC. The encoded protein is CASSLNSGLSSYNEQFF.